This TCR beta chain was recorded in a study of monozygotic twins with inflammatory bowel disease. Looked up from germline, CDR1 is SQVTM and CDR2 is ANQGSEA. The CDR3 runs 14 residues. Details on this clonotype: Antigen specificity is unknown.

Whole-study findings and limits: IBD-affected twins scored below their healthy co-twins in TCRbeta diversity (inverse Simpson).

Per TCR library, approximately 3,800 ng of total RNA was used. Eight cDNA synthesis reactions were run for every sample. After re-calling the 5' RACE reads, TCRdb lists one entry per CDR3 protein, DNA absent. The sample table includes some 99,000 distinct CDR3 sequences. The source material was blood. The clonotype was recovered from a human donor with ulcerative colitis or Crohn's disease, or a healthy co-twin of an affected twin (not recorded which). The rearrangement uses TRBV29-1 and TRBJ2-5; TCRdb returns TRBD1, unconfirmable since there is no DNA. CDR3 sequence: CSVSGRVFGETQYF.